This T cell receptor (beta chain) was sequenced in a study of CD8 T cells in Susac syndrome. In the case of this clonotype: Its antigen is not identified.

From blood CD8+ and CD4+ T cells, TCR beta sequences were generated. FACS was used to enrich TEMRA cells, whereas the CD8+ and CD4+ T cells were obtained by negative isolation. Regarding the study as a whole: In its TCR sequencing and HLA analysis, the study acknowledged that the number of individuals was relatively small.

The CDR3 consists of 15 residues. The germline CDR1 and CDR2 sequences are GTSNPN and SVGIG (reference sequence). The V and J ends lost 1 base and 6 bases, in that order; junction bases with no gene match: 10. cDNA came from roughly 0.47 to 1 ug RNA primed by random hexamers. The CDR3 of TCR beta was amplified by immunoSEQ multiplex PCR across 54 Vbeta and 13 Jbeta. One entry per CDR3 protein results from TCRdb running MiXCR on the immunoSEQ multiplex PCR reads. The sample holds some 170,000 distinct CDR3 sequences, about 95% seen once. Sequenced input: CD4+ T cells from PBMCs. This chain uses TRBV30 with TRBJ2-5, with 8 nucleotides matching TRBD1. The receptor was isolated from a human donor in good health. CDR3 DNA sequence: TGTGCCTGGAGTGGAAGGACAGGGACGGAGAAGACCCAGTACTTC. Protein: CAWSGRTGTEKTQYF. The complete variable domain, with remaining parts taken from reference TRBV30 and TRBJ2-5, reads SQTIHQWPATLVQPVGSPLSLECTVEGTSNPNLYWYRQAAGRGLQLLFYSVGIGQISSEVPQNLSASRPQDRQFILSSKKLLLSDSGFYLCAWSGRTGTEKTQYFGPGTRLLVL.